This TCR beta chain was identified during a study of T cells of healthy individuals. TCRdb analysed the 5' RACE reads with MiXCR anew, one entry per CDR3 protein. The data show around 63,000 distinct CDR3 sequences, under 20% seen once. Germline V lookup: CDR1 SGHRS, CDR2 YFSETQ. V was trimmed by 0 bases and J by 9 bases, leaving 7 bases between them. This CDR3 contains 12 residues. This chain links TRBV5-1 with TRBJ2-1; D remains unclear. This receptor was identified in a human donor in good health. CDR3 residues: CASSLEWGEQFF. CDR3 bases: TGCGCCAGCAGCTTGGAATGGGGTGAGCAGTTCTTC.